These 18 T cell receptor beta chains came from one sample sequenced in a study of spatial heterogeneity in lung cancer. Time point here: sample taken at primary tumor resection. These receptors are not linked to any known antigen. Whole-study results and caveats: Counts of expanded alpha and beta TCRs within tumors tracked the tumor nonsynonymous mutation count.

From the 5' RACE reads, TCRdb called clonotypes with MiXCR, one entry per CDR3 protein. This sample carries hundreds of distinct CDR3 sequences, around 7% of them seen once, and the ten largest clones take approximately 31%. The specimen was lung tumor tissue, collected at surgery. The source of these receptors is a female donor with early-stage non-small cell lung cancer.

Judged by abundance, this clonotype is medium-sized. This beta chain came through as a stray read in a library set up for alpha chains, and its size says little. The chain joins TRBV10-1 to TRBJ2-3, with 8 positions matching TRBD2. Looked up from germline, CDR1 is WNHNN and CDR2 is SYGVQD (reference sequence). V trimming: 4 bases; J trimming: 2 bases; junction bases outside the gene matches: 5. The CDR3 is made up of 15 amino acids. The CDR3 nucleotides read TGCGCCAGCAGTGGAAAGCGGGAGACCACAGATACGCAGTATTTT. Amino acids: CASSGKRETTDTQYF.

Relative to its sample, this clonotype is medium-sized (0.01 to 0.1%). This beta chain is an off-target read within a library intended for alpha chains, so its frequency means little. V gene TRBV28 combines with J gene TRBJ1-2; the D is unclear. With 4 bases removed from V and 4 bases from J, the gap between germline ends came to 10 bases. This CDR3 has 13 amino acids. Germline lookup yields CDR1 MDHEN and CDR2 SYDVKM. DNA of the CDR3: TGTGCCAGCAGTTCGACTACTTCCTATGGCTACACCTTC. Its protein product is CASSSTTSYGYTF.

This clonotype is large by share. The library was designed around alpha chains, so this beta chain is a stray read whose abundance carries little weight. This chain connects TRBV7-2 to TRBJ2-5; 8 positions agree with TRBD2. CDR3 length: 18 residues. The V and J ends lost 4 bases and 2 bases, in that order; junction bases with no gene match: 15. Germline V gene data show CDR1 as SGHTA and CDR2 as FQGNSA. CDR3 in DNA: TGTGCCAGCAGCTCTGGCTTGGGGCTAGCGGGCTTTCAAGAGACCCAGTACTTC. Translating it yields CASSSGLGLAGFQETQYF.

This clonotype rates as medium-sized. As an off-target read in a library built for alpha chains, this beta chain has a frequency of little significance. The rearrangement uses TRBV6-6 and TRBJ2-1, with a possible D match to TRBD2 (6 bases). The CDR3 has 13 residues. Looked up from germline, CDR1 is MNHNY and CDR2 is SVGAGI (reference sequence). Trimming cost V 8 bases and J 4 bases, with 12 bases left between them. The CDR3: CASQPGVYNEQFF. In DNA, the CDR3 is TGTGCCAGCCAACCGGGGGTTTACAATGAGCAGTTCTTC.

This clonotype has ten or more counts. This beta chain is a stray sequence in a library constructed for alpha chains; its clone size is not meaningful. The CDR3 DNA follows: TGTGCCAGTTCTTCGAACGTCGGCACCGGGGAGCTGTTTTTT. Translating it yields CASSSNVGTGELFF. V gene TRBV19 combines with J gene TRBJ2-2, with unresolved D. The V gene lost 8 bases and the J gene lost 4 bases, with 14 bases spanning the gap. Germline lookup yields CDR1 LNHDA and CDR2 SQIVND (reference sequence). This CDR3 has 14 residues.

This clonotype is labeled large. This beta chain is a stray sequence in a library constructed for alpha chains; its clone size is not meaningful. This chain links TRBV7-8 with TRBJ1-1, with a weak D call TRBD1 (6 bases). CDR1 is SGHVS, CDR2 FQNEAQ, per germline. The CDR3 consists of 14 residues. The germline V and J ends were trimmed by 1 base and 5 bases, with 11 bases remaining between them. This CDR3 is CASSLDRVRTEAFF. The CDR3 DNA reads TGTGCCAGCAGCTTAGACAGGGTTCGAACTGAAGCTTTCTTT. Full variable domain (rest looked up from reference TRBV7-8 and TRBJ1-1): GAGVSQSPRYKVAKRGQDVALRCDPISGHVSLFWYQQALGQGPEFLTYFQNEAQLDKSGLPSDRFFAERPEGSVSTLKIQRTQQEDSAVYLCASSLDRVRTEAFFGQGTRLTVV.

Judged by abundance, this clonotype is large. The library was designed around alpha chains, so this beta chain is a stray read whose abundance carries little weight. V gene TRBV4-3 combines with J gene TRBJ2-1; D is unclear. CDR1 and CDR2 from the germline V gene are LGHNA and YSLEER. The CDR3 covers 13 residues. Trimming left V 1 base short and J 9 bases short, with 10 bases between. CDR3 sequence reads: CASSQVGEAEQFF. CDR3 sequence (DNA): TGCGCCAGCAGCCAAGTTGGAGAGGCTGAGCAGTTCTTC.

Points on this clonotype: A much larger clone differs by one base, so this may be a read error. Since it is a stray read in a library aimed at alpha chains, this beta chain has a size that is not meaningful. This chain uses TRBV5-4 with TRBJ2-1, with no clear D. There are 15 residues in the CDR3. CDR1 and CDR2 (germline): SGHNT, YYREEE (reference sequence). The CDR3 is CVSSLASDSYNEQFF. DNA for the CDR3: TGTGTCAGCAGCCTTGCCTCAGATTCCTACAATGAGCAGTTCTTC.

Judged by abundance, this clonotype is medium-sized (0.01 to 0.1%). This beta chain turned up in a library designed for alpha chains; as an off-target read, its abundance says little. The V gene is TRBV12-3 or TRBV12-4, the J gene TRBJ1-6; D gene unclear. The length of the CDR3 is 14 residues. V was clipped by 4 bases and J by 0 bases, with 4 bases between them. The chain's CDR3 is CASSYGSYNSPLHF. Here the CDR3 DNA reads TGTGCCAGCAGTTACGGCTCCTATAATTCACCCCTCCACTTT.

By frequency in the sample, this clonotype is medium-sized. A library made for alpha chains picked up this beta chain off target, so its size means little. This chain uses TRBV2 with TRBJ2-7; possible D gene TRBD1, 6 bases. V was shortened by 4 bases and J by 2 bases, with 18 bases between the two germline ends. Germline values: CDR1 SNHLY, CDR2 FYNNEI. This CDR3 has 16 amino acids. In nucleotides, the CDR3 is TGTGCCAGCAGTGCAGAGGCCACAGGGATAACCTACGAGCAGTACTTC. It is translated as CASSAEATGITYEQYF.

In the case of this clonotype: Little can be read into the size of this beta chain, an off-target read in a library designed for alpha chains. V is TRBV4-2 and J is TRBJ1-4; D possibly corresponds to TRBD1 (6 bases). This CDR3 comprises 15 residues. V lost 6 bases and J 4 bases, leaving 15 bases between the germline ends. Germline CDR1 reads LGHNA; CDR2 reads YNFKEQ. CDR3 residues: CASSAGGRLNEKLFF. CDR3 nucleotides: TGTGCCAGCAGTGCCGGGGGGCGGCTTAATGAAAAACTGTTTTTT.

This clonotype is medium-sized within its sample. This beta chain is an unintended read in a library built for alpha chains; its size means little. This rearrangement joins TRBV20-1 to TRBJ2-2, with 9 bases identical to TRBD1. The CDR3 totals 17 residues. V was pared by 4 bases and J by 3 bases, with 12 bases of the junction left unmatched. CDR1 and CDR2 from the germline V gene are DFQATT and SNEGSKA (reference sequence). The CDR3 spells CSATSGTGLRHTGELFF. The CDR3 DNA reads as TGCAGTGCTACGTCCGGGACAGGGCTGCGGCACACCGGGGAGCTGTTTTTT.

A remark on this clonotype: A library prepared for alpha chains yielded this beta chain as an off-target read; its size is of little meaning. The J gene is TRBJ2-5, the V gene TRBV7-7; perhaps TRBD2 as D (6 bases). The CDR3 runs to 14 residues. V was pared by 5 bases and J by 5 bases, with 15 bases between. Germline V gene lookup returns CDR1 SSHAT and CDR2 FNYEAQ (reference sequence). The CDR3 bases are TGTGCCAGCAGCCCAGGAGGGGCAGGGGAGACCCAGTACTTC. Translation gives CASSPGGAGETQYF.

By proportion, this clonotype is large. This beta chain represents an off-target read in a library built for alpha chains; its size is of limited meaning. CDR3 nucleotide sequence: TGTGCCAGCAGTTTTTCGGGAATCTATGGCTACACCTTC. Amino acids: CASSFSGIYGYTF. The rearrangement links TRBV12-3 or TRBV12-4 to TRBJ1-2; unclear D gene. Trimming cost V 3 bases and J 4 bases, with 9 bases left between them. This CDR3 has 13 amino acids.

This clonotype ranks as medium-sized. This beta chain is an unintended read in a library built for alpha chains; its size means little. The rearrangement joins TRBV6-6 to TRBJ2-1; a weak D match, TRBD2 (6 bases). CDR3 length equals 12 residues. CDR1 and CDR2 from the germline V gene are MNHNY and SVGAGI (reference sequence). Deletions cut 7 bases from V and 7 bases from J, with 11 bases between. The CDR3 DNA is TGTGCCAGCACCCCCCGGGGGAATGAGCAGTTCTTC. This gives the protein CASTPRGNEQFF.

Sample share makes this clonotype large. Sequence at one end of the junction differs from germline and may be a read error. This beta chain is an off-target read within a library intended for alpha chains, so its frequency means little. The V gene is TRBV28, the J gene TRBJ1-4; 9 bases agree with TRBD1. CDR1 is MDHEN and CDR2 is SYDVKM in the germline V gene. The CDR3 runs to 15 residues. The CDR3 reads CASSTRQGETEKLFF. For the CDR3, the DNA is TGTGCCAGCAGTACCCGACAGGGGGAGACTGAAAAACTGTTCTTT.

Judged by abundance, this clonotype is large. Because the library targeted alpha chains, this beta chain is an off-target read whose size means little. The chain recombines TRBV4-3 with TRBJ2-1; 14 bases fit TRBD2. The germline gives CDR1 LGHNA, CDR2 YSLEER. This CDR3 has 17 amino acids. V was pared by 0 bases and J by 8 bases, with 6 bases of the junction left unmatched. This chain's CDR3 is CASSQDVGLAGDHEQFF. The CDR3 bases are TGCGCCAGCAGCCAAGATGTGGGACTAGCGGGAGACCATGAGCAGTTCTTC.

This clonotype rates as medium-sized. This beta chain is a stray sequence in a library constructed for alpha chains; its clone size is not meaningful. This CDR3 is CSARSPGNGETQYF. The CDR3 DNA sequence: TGCAGTGCTAGATCCCCTGGGAACGGGGAGACCCAGTACTTC. This rearrangement joins TRBV20-1 to TRBJ2-5, with D unclear. The CDR3 length is 14 residues. The V end was cut by 2 bases, the J end by 5 bases, with 15 bases between. Germline CDR1 and CDR2: DFQATT and SNEGSKA (reference sequence).